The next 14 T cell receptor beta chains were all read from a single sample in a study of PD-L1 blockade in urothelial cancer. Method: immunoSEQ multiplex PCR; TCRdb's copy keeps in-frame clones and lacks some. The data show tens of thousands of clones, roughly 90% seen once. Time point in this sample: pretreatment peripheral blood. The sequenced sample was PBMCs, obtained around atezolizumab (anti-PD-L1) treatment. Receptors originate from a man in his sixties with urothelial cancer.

The CDR3 region has the DNA TGCGCCAGCAGCTTGGTTTCGGGGACACAAGAGACCCAGTACTTC. It yields the protein CASSLVSGTQETQYF. The gene calls are TRBV5-1 and TRBJ2-5; D possibly corresponds to TRBD1 (6 bases). The CDR3 runs 15 residues. V was pared by 0 bases and J by 2 bases, with 11 bases between. In germline, CDR1 is SGHRS, CDR2 YFSETQ.

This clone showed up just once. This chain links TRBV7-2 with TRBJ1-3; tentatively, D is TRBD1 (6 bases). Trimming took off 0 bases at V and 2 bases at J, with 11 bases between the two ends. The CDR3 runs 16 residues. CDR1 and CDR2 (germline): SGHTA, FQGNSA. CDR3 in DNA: TGTGCCAGCAGCTTAGCCTCTACAGGGCCTGGAAACACCATATATTTT. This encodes CASSLASTGPGNTIYF.

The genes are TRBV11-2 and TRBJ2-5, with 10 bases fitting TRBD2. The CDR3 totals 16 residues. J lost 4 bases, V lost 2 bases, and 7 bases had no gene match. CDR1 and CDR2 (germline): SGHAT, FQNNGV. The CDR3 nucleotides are TGTGCCAGCAGCTTAATGAGCGGGGGGGCTGGAGAGACCCAGTACTTC. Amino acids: CASSLMSGGAGETQYF.

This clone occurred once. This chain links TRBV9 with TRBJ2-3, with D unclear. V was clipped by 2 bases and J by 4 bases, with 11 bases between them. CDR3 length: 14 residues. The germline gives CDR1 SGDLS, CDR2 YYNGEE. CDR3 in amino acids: CASSVDRRPDTQYF. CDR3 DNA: TGTGCCAGCAGCGTCGACCGGCGGCCAGATACGCAGTATTTT.

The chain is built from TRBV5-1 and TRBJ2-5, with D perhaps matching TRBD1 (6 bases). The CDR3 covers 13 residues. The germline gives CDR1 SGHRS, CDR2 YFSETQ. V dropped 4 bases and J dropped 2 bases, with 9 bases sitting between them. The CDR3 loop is CASSPDSQETQYF. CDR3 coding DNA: TGCGCCAGCAGCCCGGACAGTCAAGAGACCCAGTACTTC.

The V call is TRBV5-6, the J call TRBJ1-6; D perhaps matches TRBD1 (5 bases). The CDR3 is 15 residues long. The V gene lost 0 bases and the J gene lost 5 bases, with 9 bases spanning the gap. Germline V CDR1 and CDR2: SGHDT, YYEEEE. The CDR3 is CASSLVQGHNSPLHF. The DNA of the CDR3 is TGTGCCAGCAGCTTGGTCCAGGGTCATAATTCACCCCTCCACTTT.

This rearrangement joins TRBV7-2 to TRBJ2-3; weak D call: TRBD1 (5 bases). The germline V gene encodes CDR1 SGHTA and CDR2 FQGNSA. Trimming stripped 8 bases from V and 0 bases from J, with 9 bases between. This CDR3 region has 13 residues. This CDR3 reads CASGAVSTDTQYF. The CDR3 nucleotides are TGTGCCAGCGGGGCTGTTAGCACAGATACGCAGTATTTT.

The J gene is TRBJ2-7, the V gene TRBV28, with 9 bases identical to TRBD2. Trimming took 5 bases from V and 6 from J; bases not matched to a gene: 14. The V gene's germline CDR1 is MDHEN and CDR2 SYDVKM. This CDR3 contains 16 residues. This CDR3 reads CASSPPVAGGPIEQYF. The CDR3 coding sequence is TGTGCCAGCAGTCCCCCGGTGGCGGGAGGGCCAATCGAGCAGTACTTC.

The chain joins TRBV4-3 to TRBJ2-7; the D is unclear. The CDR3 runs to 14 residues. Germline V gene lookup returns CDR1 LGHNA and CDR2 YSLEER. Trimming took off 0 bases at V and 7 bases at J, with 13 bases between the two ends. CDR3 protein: CASSQEGRSYEQYF. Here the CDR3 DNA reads TGCGCCAGCAGCCAAGAGGGCAGGTCGTATGAGCAGTACTTC.

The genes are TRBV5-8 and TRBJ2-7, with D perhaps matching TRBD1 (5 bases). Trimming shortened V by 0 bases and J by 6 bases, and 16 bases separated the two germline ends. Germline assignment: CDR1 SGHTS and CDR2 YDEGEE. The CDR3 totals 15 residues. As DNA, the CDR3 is TGTGCCAGCAGCTTGGGGCAGGGTCTTTTCGGCGAGCAGTACTTC. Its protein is CASSLGQGLFGEQYF.

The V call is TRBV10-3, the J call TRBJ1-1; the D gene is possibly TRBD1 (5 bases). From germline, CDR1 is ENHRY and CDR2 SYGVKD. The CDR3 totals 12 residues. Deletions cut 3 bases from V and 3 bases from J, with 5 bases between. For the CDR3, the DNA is TGTGCCATCAGTGACAGGGACACTGAAGCTTTCTTT. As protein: CAISDRDTEAFF.

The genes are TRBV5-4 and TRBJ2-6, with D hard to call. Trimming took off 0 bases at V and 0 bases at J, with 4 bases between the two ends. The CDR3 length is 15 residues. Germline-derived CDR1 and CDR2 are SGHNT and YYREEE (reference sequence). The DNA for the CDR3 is TGTGCCAGCAGCTTGGTTAGCTCTGGGGCCAACGTCCTGACTTTC. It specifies CASSLVSSGANVLTF.

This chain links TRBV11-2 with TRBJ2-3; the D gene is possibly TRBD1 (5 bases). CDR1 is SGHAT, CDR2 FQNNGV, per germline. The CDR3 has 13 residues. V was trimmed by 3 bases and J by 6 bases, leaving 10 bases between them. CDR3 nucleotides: TGTGCCAGCAGCTTTATGAAGGGGGATACGCAGTATTTT. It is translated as CASSFMKGDTQYF. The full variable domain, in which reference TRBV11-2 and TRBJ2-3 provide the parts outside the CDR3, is EAGVAQSPRYKIIEKRQSVAFWCNPISGHATLYWYQQILGQGPKLLIQFQNNGVVDDSQLPKDRFSAERLKGVDSTLKIQPAKLEDSAVYLCASSFMKGDTQYFGPGTRLTVL.

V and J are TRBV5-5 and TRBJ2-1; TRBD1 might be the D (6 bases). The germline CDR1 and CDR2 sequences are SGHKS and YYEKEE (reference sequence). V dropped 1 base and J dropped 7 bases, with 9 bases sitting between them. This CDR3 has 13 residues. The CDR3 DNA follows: TGTGCCAGCAGCTTGACAGGGAGTAATGAGCAGTTCTTC. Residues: CASSLTGSNEQFF.